Described below is a single T cell receptor (beta chain) sequence and its context. The data belong to a study of shared clonotypes between healthy human individuals. Method: immunoSEQ multiplex PCR; TCRdb's copy keeps in-frame clones and lacks some. The top ten hold around 16% of the sample, which has over 300,000 clones, roughly 87% seen once. This CDR3 has 14 residues. CDR1 is MDHEN, CDR2 SYDVKM, per germline. Trimming took 2 bases from V and 6 from J, leaving 11 bases between them. Input material: memory CD8+ T cells sorted from blood. Subset denoted: CD45RO+ cells pooled with CCR7-negative TemRA cells. The TCR originated in a man between 18 and 29 years old in good health. The chain is built from TRBV28 and TRBJ1-5; possibly TRBD1 for D (6 bases). CDR3 amino acids: CASSLGQGSQPQHF. CDR3 nucleotides: TGTGCCAGCAGTTTAGGCCAGGGGAGTCAGCCCCAGCATTTT.